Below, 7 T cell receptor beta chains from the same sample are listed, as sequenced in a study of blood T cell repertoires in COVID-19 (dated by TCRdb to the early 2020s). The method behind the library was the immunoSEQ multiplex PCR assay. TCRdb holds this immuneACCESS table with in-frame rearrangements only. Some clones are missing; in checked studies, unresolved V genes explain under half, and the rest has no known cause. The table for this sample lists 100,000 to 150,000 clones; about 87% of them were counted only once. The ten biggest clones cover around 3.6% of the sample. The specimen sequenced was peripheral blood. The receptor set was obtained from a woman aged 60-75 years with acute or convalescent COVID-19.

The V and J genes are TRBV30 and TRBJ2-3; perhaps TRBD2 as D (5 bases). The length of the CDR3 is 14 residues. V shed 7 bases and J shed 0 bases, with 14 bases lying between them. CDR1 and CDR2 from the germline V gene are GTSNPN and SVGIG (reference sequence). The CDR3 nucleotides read TGTGCCTCCCCCCTAGCTGCTAGCACAGATACGCAGTATTTT. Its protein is CASPLAASTDTQYF. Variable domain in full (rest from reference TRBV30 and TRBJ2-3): SQTIHQWPATLVQPVGSPLSLECTVEGTSNPNLYWYRQAAGRGLQLLFYSVGIGQISSEVPQNLSASRPQDRQFILSSKKLLLSDSGFYLCASPLAASTDTQYFGPGTRLTVL.

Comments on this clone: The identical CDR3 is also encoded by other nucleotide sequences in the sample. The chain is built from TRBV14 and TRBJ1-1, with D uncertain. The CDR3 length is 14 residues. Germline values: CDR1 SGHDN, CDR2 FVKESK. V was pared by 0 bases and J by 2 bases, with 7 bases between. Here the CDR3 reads CASSQELPNTEAFF. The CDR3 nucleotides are TGTGCCAGCAGCCAAGAACTCCCTAACACTGAAGCTTTCTTT.

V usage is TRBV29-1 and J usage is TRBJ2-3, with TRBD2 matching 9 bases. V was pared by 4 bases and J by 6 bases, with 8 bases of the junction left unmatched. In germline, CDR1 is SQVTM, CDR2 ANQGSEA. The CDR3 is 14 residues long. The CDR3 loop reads CSVVSSGIGDTQYF. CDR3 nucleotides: TGCAGCGTTGTGTCTAGCGGGATTGGTGATACGCAGTATTTT.

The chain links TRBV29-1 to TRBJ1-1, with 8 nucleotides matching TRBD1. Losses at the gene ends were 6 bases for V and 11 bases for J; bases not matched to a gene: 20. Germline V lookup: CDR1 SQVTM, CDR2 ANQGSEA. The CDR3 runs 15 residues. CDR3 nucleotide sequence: TGCAGCGTGCCCAAGGGGGGGACAGGCCCGGTGGTGGCTTTCTTT. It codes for CSVPKGGTGPVVAFF.

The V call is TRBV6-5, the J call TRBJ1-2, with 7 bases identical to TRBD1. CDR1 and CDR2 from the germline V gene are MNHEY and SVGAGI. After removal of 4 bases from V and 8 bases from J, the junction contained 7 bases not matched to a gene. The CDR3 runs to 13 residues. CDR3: CASSSLTGIGYTF. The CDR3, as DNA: TGTGCCAGCAGTTCCTTGACAGGGATCGGCTACACCTTC.

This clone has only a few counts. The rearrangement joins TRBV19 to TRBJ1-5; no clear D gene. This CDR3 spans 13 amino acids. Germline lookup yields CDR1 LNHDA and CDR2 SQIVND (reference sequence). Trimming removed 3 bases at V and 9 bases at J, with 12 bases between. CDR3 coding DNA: TGTGCCAGTAGTATTACAGCGGCTTCGCCCCAGCATTTT. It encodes CASSITAASPQHF.

This chain's CDR3 is CASSLQGPSSGNTIYF. The CDR3 region has the DNA TGTGCCAGCAGTCTTCAGGGCCCGAGCTCTGGAAACACCATATATTTT. The V gene is TRBV2, the J gene TRBJ1-3; D is possibly TRBD1 (5 bases). The CDR3 covers 16 residues. V shed 5 bases and J shed 0 bases, with 14 bases lying between them. Germline assignment: CDR1 SNHLY and CDR2 FYNNEI.